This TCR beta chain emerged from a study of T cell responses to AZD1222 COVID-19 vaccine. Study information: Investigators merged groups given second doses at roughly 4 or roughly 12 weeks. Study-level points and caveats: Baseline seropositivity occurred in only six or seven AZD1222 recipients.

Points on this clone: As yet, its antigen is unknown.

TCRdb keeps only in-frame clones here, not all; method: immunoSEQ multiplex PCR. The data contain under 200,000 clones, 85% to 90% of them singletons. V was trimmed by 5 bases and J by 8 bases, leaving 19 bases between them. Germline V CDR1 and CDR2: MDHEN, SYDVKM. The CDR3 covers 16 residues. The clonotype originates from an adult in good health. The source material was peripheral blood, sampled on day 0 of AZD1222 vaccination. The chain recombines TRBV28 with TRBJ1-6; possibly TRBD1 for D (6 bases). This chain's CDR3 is CASSIHRDPGDSPLHF. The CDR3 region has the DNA TGTGCCAGCAGTATTCACCGGGACCCAGGGGATTCACCCCTCCACTTT.